This TCR beta chain appears in the sequencing data of a study of long-term antiretroviral therapy in people with HIV. Version v3.0 of the immunoSEQ assay ran at survey level. Produced via immunoSEQ multiplex PCR; TCRdb's table is partial and in-frame only. In the table there are around 31,000 clones, 80% to 90% of which are singletons. Source: unsorted PBMCs, taken 0.8 years before starting antiretroviral therapy. This clonotype was obtained from a man aged 18 to 29 with HIV.

The CDR3 region is CASSPAGGEAFF. The CDR3 DNA follows: TGTGCCAGCTCACCTGCGGGCGGAGAAGCTTTCTTT. The chain carries TRBV18 and TRBJ1-1, with D unclear. The CDR3 extends over 12 amino acids. V lost 3 bases, J lost 8 bases, and 10 bases lay in between. In germline, CDR1 is KGHSH, CDR2 LQKENI.